A single sample is the source of the 2 T cell receptor beta chains below, sequenced in a study of blood T cells in healthy people across ages. The authors ran a second PCR of 7 to 11 cycles using a sample-barcoded 5' primer and a J-beta primer mix. TCRdb passed the 5' RACE reads through MiXCR, listing each CDR3 protein once. The table lists some 1.5 million distinct CDR3 sequences, 28% of them singletons. Sequencing used blood. Source of these receptors: a woman in her twenties or thirties in good health.

This chain joins TRBV28 and TRBJ2-7; the match to TRBD1 covers 8 bases. Unmatched junction bases numbered 9, after V lost 4 bases and J lost 1 base. From germline, CDR1 is MDHEN and CDR2 SYDVKM. The CDR3 is 16 residues long. The CDR3 DNA sequence: TGTGCCAGCAGTTCACCAACGGACAGGGCATCCTACGAGCAGTACTTC. This codes for CASSSPTDRASYEQYF.

A few counts support this clonotype. This sequence joins TRBV28 and TRBJ2-7, with TRBD1 identical over 7 bases. The CDR3 consists of 13 residues. CDR1 MDHEN and CDR2 SYDVKM come from the germline V gene. Losses at the gene ends were 6 bases for V and 3 bases for J; bases not matched to a gene: 5. The CDR3 sequence is CASRTGQSYEQYF. In DNA, the CDR3 is TGTGCCAGCAGGACGGGACAGAGCTACGAGCAGTACTTC.